In its sample, the clone carrying this T cell receptor (beta chain) is medium-sized. CDR1 and CDR2 (germline): LGHNA, YSLEER. The CDR3 spans 17 residues. V was pared by 0 bases and J by 10 bases, with 19 bases between. This sample was included in a study of blood T cell repertoires in COVID-19. Background on the study: Italy, Spain and the United States were the sources of the convalescent and acute COVID-19 samples. The analysed material was cDNA or gDNA that came from T cells, B-cell-depleted T cells, or PBMCs.

Authors' analysis steps: Amplification with reference gene primers provided the estimates of nucleated cell counts. Repertoires were generated with immunoSEQ multiplex PCR, while TCRdb's copy carries only in-frame clones and drops some. From that table come the V and J calls and clone size; the DNA was used to work out D and trimming. The sample lists some 50,000 clones; 90% were seen once. Sample: peripheral blood. The clonotype originates from a middle-aged man with acute or convalescent COVID-19. The rearrangement uses TRBV4-3 and TRBJ1-6, with D possibly TRBD1 on 6 matching bases. Written as DNA, the CDR3 is TGCGCCAGCAGCCAAGATTGGTCGGCAGGGGAGGGATCACCCCTCCACTTT. Translated, it gives CASSQDWSAGEGSPLHF.